A selection of T cell receptor beta chains follows, all from one sample in a study of multiple sclerosis patients with progressive multifocal leukoencephalopathy. Profiled with immunoSEQ multiplex PCR; TCRdb holds only in-frame clones, not every one. This sample has fewer than 40,000 clones, with approximately 86% found just once. The sequencing used PBMCs, collected from a patient treated with natalizumab. The receptors stem from a woman aged 40 to 50 with progressive multifocal leukoencephalopathy. The CDR3 runs from the conserved cysteine through the conserved F or W. Fields, in order: V gene, D gene, clone size, J gene, CDR3 protein, CDR3 DNA. A D gene is named only where the DNA matches it firmly. Expanded clones get a size class; other rows say once, few or many, or leave the size out.

>TRBV29-1|TRBD1|NA|TRBJ1-5
CSVATGTANQPQHF
TGCAGCGTGGCCACCGGGACAGCGAATCAGCCCCAGCATTTT
>TRBV6-5|NA|NA|TRBJ1-5
CASSYSAERPQHF
TGTGCCAGCAGTTACTCCGCCGAGCGGCCCCAGCATTTT
>TRBV5-1|TRBD1|NA|TRBJ2-3
CASSYRGTDTQYF
TGCGCCAGTTCATACAGGGGAACAGATACGCAGTATTTT
>TRBV28|TRBD1|NA|TRBJ2-7
CASSSTGAPSSYEQYF
TGTGCCAGCAGTTCCACAGGGGCACCAAGCTCCTACGAGCAGTACTTC
>TRBV9|NA|NA|TRBJ1-1
CASSPREAFF
TGTGCCAGCAGCCCCCGTGAAGCTTTCTTT
>TRBV13|NA|NA|TRBJ1-1
CASSLGGAGVTEAFF
TGTGCCAGCAGCTTAGGGGGCGCAGGAGTCACTGAAGCTTTCTTT
>TRBV29-1|NA|NA|TRBJ2-5
CSSREGGYQETQYF
TGCAGCTCCCGGGAAGGAGGATACCAAGAGACCCAGTACTTC
>TRBV7-8|NA|NA|TRBJ1-4
CASSPGDRGEKLFF
TGTGCCAGCAGCCCGGGAGATAGGGGCGAAAAACTGTTTTTT
>TRBV6-5|NA|once|TRBJ2-3
CASSYSRGETDTQYF
TGTGCCAGCAGTTACTCCAGGGGCGAAACAGATACGCAGTATTTT
>TRBV7-6|NA|NA|TRBJ2-7
CASSLQGYEQYF
TGTGCCAGCAGCTTACAGGGCTACGAGCAGTACTTC
>TRBV15|NA|NA|TRBJ1-2
CATSRDTGNLRYGYTF
TGTGCCACCAGCAGAGATACGGGGAATTTGCGCTATGGCTACACCTTC
>TRBV6-5|NA|NA|TRBJ1-1
CASSELRNTEAFF
TGTGCCAGCAGTGAACTCAGAAACACTGAAGCTTTCTTT
>TRBV7-9|NA|NA|TRBJ2-7
CASSSPTGEQYF
TGTGCCAGCAGCTCGCCGACCGGCGAGCAGTACTTC
>TRBV5-6|TRBD2|NA|TRBJ2-7
CASSPGGGLTYEQYF
TGTGCCAGCAGCCCCGGGGGGGGGCTTACCTACGAGCAGTACTTC
>TRBV30|NA|NA|TRBJ2-6
CAWSVPVSGANVLTF
TGTGCCTGGAGTGTCCCGGTGTCTGGGGCCAACGTCCTGACTTTC
>TRBV5-6|NA|NA|TRBJ2-5
CASTLRPSETQYF
TGTGCCAGCACCCTTCGGCCGTCCGAGACCCAGTACTTC
>TRBV7-2|TRBD1|NA|TRBJ2-7
CASSLVGQGASHEQYF
TGTGCCAGCAGCTTAGTCGGGCAGGGGGCATCCCACGAGCAGTACTTC
>TRBV15|NA|NA|TRBJ1-1
CATSRDRGNTEAFF
TGTGCCACCAGCAGAGACAGGGGGAACACTGAAGCTTTCTTT
>TRBV2|NA|NA|TRBJ1-5
CASRLWDAGGQPQHF
TGTGCCAGCAGGCTGTGGGACGCTGGGGGTCAGCCCCAGCATTTT
>TRBV5-1|NA|NA|TRBJ2-6
CASMEGWGSGANVLTF
TGCGCCAGCATGGAAGGGTGGGGATCTGGGGCCAACGTCCTGACTTTC
>TRBV7-2|TRBD1|NA|TRBJ2-7
CASSTRQGSSYEQYF
TGTGCCAGCAGCACGAGACAGGGGTCTTCCTACGAGCAGTACTTC
>TRBV27|TRBD1|NA|TRBJ2-7
CASSRLPRTGGGYEQYF
TGTGCCAGCAGCCGACTCCCTAGGACAGGGGGCGGGTACGAGCAGTACTTC
>TRBV18|TRBD2|once|TRBJ2-2
CASSREAGEGTGELFF
TGTGCCAGCTCACGAGAAGCGGGAGAGGGAACCGGGGAGCTGTTTTTT
>TRBV18|NA|NA|TRBJ2-7
CASSPDRNEQYF
TGTGCCAGCTCACCCGACAGAAACGAGCAGTACTTC
>TRBV7-2|NA|NA|TRBJ2-6
CASSKTSTLSGANVLTF
TGTGCCAGCAGCAAGACTAGTACGTTGTCTGGGGCCAACGTCCTGACTTTC
>TRBV5-1|TRBD1|NA|TRBJ1-2
CASSLWTGNYGYTF
TGCGCCAGCAGCTTGTGGACAGGGAACTATGGCTACACCTTC
>TRBV11-2|NA|NA|TRBJ2-3
CASEARVRDTQYF
TGTGCCAGCGAAGCCCGGGTTAGGGATACGCAGTATTTT
>TRBV7-7|NA|NA|TRBJ2-7
CASSFPGSYEQYF
TGTGCCAGCAGCTTTCCCGGGAGCTACGAGCAGTACTTC
>TRBV19|TRBD1|once|TRBJ2-5
CATSETGSKTQYF
TGTGCCACCTCCGAGACAGGGAGCAAGACCCAGTACTTC
>TRBV6-1|TRBD2|NA|TRBJ2-5
CASSPGGGNQETQYF
TGTGCCAGCAGTCCGGGGGGGGGCAATCAGGAGACCCAGTACTTC
>TRBV7-9|NA|once|TRBJ2-5
CASRPLGIMGETQYF
TGTGCCAGCAGACCCCTGGGGATAATGGGGGAGACCCAGTACTTC
>TRBV30|NA|NA|TRBJ1-6
CASLFGDQESSPLHF
TGTGCCTCCTTATTTGGGGACCAGGAGAGTTCACCCCTCCACTTT
>TRBV11-2|TRBD1|NA|TRBJ1-5
CASSLGGQGAWGVSQPQHF
TGTGCCAGCAGCTTAGGCGGACAGGGGGCGTGGGGGGTTTCTCAGCCCCAGCATTTT
>TRBV19|NA|few|TRBJ2-1
CASSIDRGLRNEQFF
TGTGCCAGTAGTATAGACAGGGGATTGAGGAATGAGCAGTTCTTC
>TRBV7-2|TRBD1|NA|TRBJ1-3
CASSFGRGLGNTIYF
TGTGCCAGCAGCTTTGGGAGGGGGCTAGGAAACACCATATATTTT
>TRBV6-1|NA|NA|TRBJ2-2
CASSPNQWDTGELFF
TGTGCCAGCAGCCCCAACCAGTGGGACACCGGGGAGCTGTTTTTT
>TRBV7-6|NA|NA|TRBJ1-5
CASSLGGVQPQHF
TGTGCCAGCAGCTTAGGGGGGGTTCAGCCCCAGCATTTT
>TRBV10-3|TRBD1|NA|TRBJ2-7
CAISPGQGIYEQYF
TGTGCCATCAGTCCGGGACAGGGGATCTACGAGCAGTACTTC
>TRBV13|NA|NA|TRBJ1-1
CASSLGGRGTEAFF
TGTGCCAGCAGCTTAGGCGGCAGAGGAACTGAAGCTTTCTTT
>TRBV7-2|TRBD1|NA|TRBJ2-7
CASSRTGGPYDEQYF
TGTGCCAGCAGCCGCACAGGGGGCCCTTACGACGAGCAGTACTTC
>TRBV6-5|NA|NA|TRBJ1-1
CASSYAVNTEAFF
TGTGCCAGCAGTTACGCGGTGAACACTGAAGCTTTCTTT
>TRBV4-3|NA|NA|TRBJ2-1
CASSPRGYEQFF
TGCGCCAGCAGCCCTAGGGGTTATGAGCAGTTCTTC
>TRBV7-9|TRBD2|NA|TRBJ2-5
CASSLGSSGHQETQYF
TGTGCCAGCAGCTTAGGGTCTAGCGGGCACCAAGAGACCCAGTACTTC
>TRBV5-4|TRBD2|NA|TRBJ2-3
CASSLVLAGTDTQYF
TGTGCCAGCAGCTTGGTACTAGCGGGAACAGATACGCAGTATTTT
>TRBV5-4|NA|NA|TRBJ1-2
CASSFRQVDGYTF
TGTGCCAGCAGCTTCCGCCAGGTTGATGGCTACACCTTC
>TRBV10-3|TRBD1|NA|TRBJ2-7
CAIRETGSEQYF
TGTGCCATCAGGGAGACAGGGTCCGAGCAGTACTTC
>TRBV18|TRBD2|NA|TRBJ2-7
CASSPRLAGMGEQYF
TGTGCCAGCTCACCGCGACTAGCGGGGATGGGCGAGCAGTACTTC
>TRBV11-3|NA|NA|TRBJ2-3
CASSSRLLIGTDTQYF
TGTGCCAGCAGCTCCCGCTTACTCATTGGCACAGATACGCAGTATTTT
>TRBV6-5|TRBD1|once|TRBJ1-2
CASSSGQGVYGYTF
TGTGCCAGCAGTTCGGGACAGGGAGTCTATGGCTACACCTTC
>TRBV10-3|TRBD1|NA|TRBJ1-1
CASGQGAVNTEAFF
TGTGCCTCCGGACAGGGGGCCGTGAACACTGAAGCTTTCTTT
>TRBV11-2|NA|NA|TRBJ2-1
CASSLKGIEQFF
TGTGCCAGCAGCTTAAAGGGAATCGAGCAGTTCTTC
>TRBV6-1|NA|NA|TRBJ1-1
CASRPRNTEAFF
TGTGCCAGCAGGCCCAGGAACACTGAAGCTTTCTTT
>TRBV10-3|TRBD1|NA|TRBJ2-1
CAIRTGGSYNEQFF
TGTGCCATCCGGACAGGGGGTAGTTACAATGAGCAGTTCTTC